In its sample, the clone carrying this TCR beta chain was seen a few times. Losses at the gene ends were 5 bases for V and 4 bases for J; bases not matched to a gene: 5. The CDR3 has 14 residues. Germline V CDR1 and CDR2: MNHEY, SVGAGI. The data are from a study of blood T cell repertoires in COVID-19. The wider study: Specimens from acute and convalescent COVID-19 originated in the United States, Italy and Spain. PBMCs, B-cell-depleted T cells, or T cells were the source of the cDNA or gDNA that made up the material.

Per the original methods: From reference gene primer amplification, estimates of nucleated cell counts were derived. Produced via immunoSEQ multiplex PCR; TCRdb's table is partial and in-frame only. The DNA was the basis for D and trimming; V, J and clone size are from that table. The table records about 74,000 clones, 80% to 95% of them present only once. The V and J genes are TRBV6-5 and TRBJ1-3; 7 bases fit TRBD1. The receptor was isolated from a woman between 50 and 59 years old in a cohort sampled during active COVID-19. Sequencing was carried out using peripheral blood. The CDR3 nucleotides are TGTGCCAGCAGTCCACAGGGGTCGGGAAACACCATATATTTT. Translated, it gives CASSPQGSGNTIYF.